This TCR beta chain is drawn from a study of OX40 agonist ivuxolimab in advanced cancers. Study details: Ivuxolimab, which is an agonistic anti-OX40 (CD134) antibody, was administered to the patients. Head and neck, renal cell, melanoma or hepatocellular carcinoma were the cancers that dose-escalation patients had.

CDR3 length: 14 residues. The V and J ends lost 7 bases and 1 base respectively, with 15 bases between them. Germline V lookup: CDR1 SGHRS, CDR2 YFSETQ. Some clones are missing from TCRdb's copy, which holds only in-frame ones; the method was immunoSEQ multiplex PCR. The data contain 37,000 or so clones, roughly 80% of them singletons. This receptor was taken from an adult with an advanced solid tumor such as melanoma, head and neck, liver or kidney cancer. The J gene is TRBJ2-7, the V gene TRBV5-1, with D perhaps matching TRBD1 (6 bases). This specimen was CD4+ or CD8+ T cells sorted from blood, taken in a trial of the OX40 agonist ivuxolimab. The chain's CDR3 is CASGGQDGSYEQYF. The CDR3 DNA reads TGCGCCAGCGGGGGACAAGACGGATCCTACGAGCAGTACTTC.